This T cell receptor beta chain was documented in a study of control samples from healthy donors and cancer patients. This clone appeared a single time. Trimming shortened V by 8 bases and J by 5 bases, and 19 bases separated the two germline ends. This CDR3 spans 14 amino acids. Per the germline V gene, CDR1 is SGHTA and CDR2 is FQGNSA. Some clones are missing from TCRdb's copy, which holds only in-frame ones; the method was immunoSEQ multiplex PCR. The table records 250,000 to 300,000 clones, almost 85% of them present only once. This rearrangement joins TRBV7-2 to TRBJ2-7; D is perhaps TRBD1 (6 bases). Specimen: PBMCs. This TCR derives from a woman in her sixties or seventies with lung cancer. The CDR3 loop reads CASSRVIQGHEQYF. In DNA form, the CDR3 reads TGTGCCAGCTCGAGGGTGATACAGGGCCACGAGCAGTACTTC.